Presented here are 21 T cell receptor beta chains from one specimen sequenced in a study of memory CD4+ T cells and cytomegalovirus serostatus. The sort gate was single viable CD3+CD4+CD8-CD45RO+ cells for memory CD4+ T cells. Sequenced by immunoSEQ multiplex PCR; TCRdb stores in-frame clones only, minus some. The table lists tens of thousands of clones, 76% of them singletons. Sample: memory CD4+ T cells from blood. The receptor set was obtained from an adult in good health and CMV-seropositive.

The J gene is TRBJ2-6, the V gene TRBV9; TRBD1 agrees at 7 bases. V lost 4 bases, J lost 0 bases, and 4 bases stayed unmatched. CDR3 length: 16 amino acids. Germline V lookup: CDR1 SGDLS, CDR2 YYNGEE. As DNA, the CDR3 is TGTGCCAGCAGCTTCGACAGGGACTCTGGGGCCAACGTCCTGACTTTC. Its protein product is CASSFDRDSGANVLTF.

This clone was observed a single time. The J gene is TRBJ2-3, the V gene TRBV30; 10 bases align to TRBD2. Trimming took 2 bases from V and 0 from J; bases not matched to a gene: 17. The CDR3 covers 20 residues. Germline loops: CDR1 GTSNPN, CDR2 SVGIG (reference sequence). CDR3 nucleotide sequence: TGTGCCTGGAGTAACCACCGTTCAGTCCCGACTAGCGGGAGCACAGATACGCAGTATTTT. This codes for CAWSNHRSVPTSGSTDTQYF.

The chain combines TRBV19 with TRBJ2-7, with D hard to call. The CDR3 spans 14 residues. Trimming shortened V by 4 bases and J by 0 bases, and 10 bases separated the two germline ends. Germline V gives CDR1 LNHDA, CDR2 SQIVND (reference sequence). The DNA for the CDR3 is TGTGCCAGTAGTAAGGACGTGAGCTCCTACGAGCAGTACTTC. Protein product: CASSKDVSSYEQYF.

The V call is TRBV28, the J call TRBJ2-7, with D possibly matching TRBD1 (6 bases). The V gene's germline CDR1 is MDHEN and CDR2 SYDVKM. The V gene lost 4 bases and the J gene lost 2 bases, with 15 bases spanning the gap. This CDR3 is 15 amino acids long. Here the CDR3 DNA reads TGTGCCAGCAGTTCCATAGGGACATGGACCTACGAGCAGTACTTC. It specifies CASSSIGTWTYEQYF.

The chain recombines TRBV11-1 with TRBJ2-4; D possibly corresponds to TRBD1 (6 bases). Germline V gene lookup returns CDR1 SGHAT and CDR2 FQDESV (reference sequence). Trimming pared 0 bases from V and 3 bases from J, leaving 15 bases between. This CDR3 contains 17 residues. The DNA of the CDR3 is TGTGCCAGCAGCTTAGCGAGGGGGTGGAGTGGCAAAAACATTCAGTACTTC. It yields the protein CASSLARGWSGKNIQYF.

The chain couples TRBV6-5 to TRBJ1-6; possibly TRBD1 for D (5 bases). Trimming removed 2 bases from V and 9 bases from J, with 17 bases in between. The CDR3 sequence is 16 residues long. Germline CDR1 is MNHEY and CDR2 is SVGAGI. The CDR3 sequence: CASSYSMGEYGSPLHF. DNA of the CDR3: TGTGCCAGCAGTTACAGTATGGGGGAATATGGTTCACCCCTCCACTTT.

The chain combines TRBV6-5 with TRBJ1-5; TRBD1 is a possible D gene (5 bases). Germline loops: CDR1 MNHEY, CDR2 SVGAGI. The CDR3 loop spans 15 amino acids. The V gene lost 6 bases and the J gene lost 2 bases, with 14 bases spanning the gap. CDR3 sequence reads: CASSSGRDGNQPQHF. The CDR3 DNA follows: TGTGCCAGCAGCTCGGGCAGGGATGGCAATCAGCCCCAGCATTTT.

The chain has TRBV6-5 and TRBJ2-5; D ambiguous. V gave up 10 bases and J gave up 5 bases, with 23 bases separating them. The germline gives CDR1 MNHEY, CDR2 SVGAGI. This CDR3 has 15 residues. CDR3 protein: CATVSSKRHWETQYF. The CDR3 DNA reads TGTGCCACCGTCAGCTCGAAAAGGCATTGGGAGACCCAGTACTTC.

J is TRBJ2-1 and V is TRBV30; D perhaps matches TRBD1 (7 bases). The CDR3 has 15 amino acids. The germline V gene encodes CDR1 GTSNPN and CDR2 SVGIG (reference sequence). Trimming left V 5 bases short and J 2 bases short, with 16 bases between. CDR3 nucleotides: TGTGCCTGGGGAGGGGACAGTAGGGCCTACAATGAGCAGTTCTTC. This sequence encodes CAWGGDSRAYNEQFF.

The gene calls are TRBV2 and TRBJ2-7, with D possibly being TRBD1 (6 bases). V was clipped by 7 bases and J by 5 bases, with 15 bases between them. This CDR3 is built from 13 residues. The germline V gene has CDR1 SNHLY and CDR2 FYNNEI. This chain's CDR3 is CASTSPRGNEQYF. CDR3 nucleotides: TGTGCCAGCACCTCCCCCAGGGGCAACGAGCAGTACTTC. The full variable domain, completed using reference TRBV2 and TRBJ2-7, is EPEVTQTPSHQVTQMGQEVILRCVPISNHLYFYWYRQILGQKVEFLVSFYNNEISEKSEIFDDQFSVERPDGSNFTLKIRSTKLEDSAMYFCASTSPRGNEQYFGPGTRLTVT.

This clone has a handful of counts. The chain combines TRBV11-2 with TRBJ1-2; tentatively, D is TRBD1 (5 bases). The CDR3 has 14 residues. Deletions cut 2 bases from V and 8 bases from J, with 15 bases between. The germline gives CDR1 SGHAT, CDR2 FQNNGV. The CDR3 DNA follows: TGTGCCAGCAGCTTAATGGCGGCAGGGTACGGCTACACCTTC. This codes for CASSLMAAGYGYTF.

This rearrangement joins TRBV30 to TRBJ1-2; unclear D gene. The V and J ends lost 0 bases and 0 bases respectively, with 20 bases between them. The CDR3 is 18 residues long. The germline V gene encodes CDR1 GTSNPN and CDR2 SVGIG (reference sequence). The CDR3 here is CAWSVRFGDLPSNYGYTF. CDR3 sequence (DNA): TGTGCCTGGAGTGTACGGTTCGGGGATCTACCTTCTAACTATGGCTACACCTTC.

This clone is a singleton in its sample. This rearrangement joins TRBV29-1 to TRBJ2-1; 8 bases are shared with TRBD1. Germline V gene sequence: CDR1 SQVTM, CDR2 ANQGSEA. This CDR3 contains 13 residues. V shed 5 bases, J shed 7 bases, and the junction held 7 bases outside the gene matches. CDR3 nucleotide sequence: TGCAGCGTTCTGCGACAGGGGTGGAATGAGCAGTTCTTC. Translation gives CSVLRQGWNEQFF.

The rearrangement joins TRBV19 to TRBJ1-5; TRBD1 aligns across 8 bases. Germline V gives CDR1 LNHDA, CDR2 SQIVND (reference sequence). The V gene end was trimmed by 10 bases and the J gene end by 5 bases; junction bases not matched to a gene: 22. CDR3 size: 18 residues. CDR3 protein: CATRPGEVRARGHQPQHF. CDR3 nucleotide sequence: TGTGCCACCCGCCCCGGGGAAGTAAGGGCCAGGGGGCATCAGCCCCAGCATTTT.

This clone was detected once. The rearrangement links TRBV7-8 to TRBJ1-1; 7 positions agree with TRBD1. Germline loops: CDR1 SGHVS, CDR2 FQNEAQ. The J segment lost 0 bases and the V segment lost 5 bases, leaving 6 bases of the junction unmatched. This CDR3 contains 15 residues. The CDR3: CASSKQGLMNTEAFF. The CDR3 region has the DNA TGTGCCAGCAGCAAACAGGGGCTAATGAACACTGAAGCTTTCTTT.

The chain combines TRBV7-2 with TRBJ1-1; 7 bases align to TRBD1. The CDR3 consists of 17 residues. Unmatched junction bases numbered 12, after V lost 5 bases and J lost 0 bases. Germline loops: CDR1 SGHTA, CDR2 FQGNSA. The CDR3 sequence is CASSPRPGQQMNTEAFF. CDR3 nucleotide sequence: TGTGCCAGCAGCCCTAGACCGGGACAGCAAATGAACACTGAAGCTTTCTTT. The full variable domain, with the rest looked up from reference TRBV7-2 and TRBJ1-1, is GAGVSQSPSNKVTEKGKDVELRCDPISGHTALYWYRQSLGQGLEFLIYFQGNSAPDKSGLPSDRFSAERTGGSVSTLTIQRTQQEDSAVYLCASSPRPGQQMNTEAFFGQGTRLTVV.

The chain is built from TRBV6-1 and TRBJ1-5; D is possibly TRBD1 (5 bases). The CDR3 sequence is 14 residues long. Trimming took off 7 bases at V and 0 bases at J, with 10 bases between the two ends. Germline CDR1 is MNHNS and CDR2 is SASEGT. CDR3 DNA: TGTGCCAGCACGGAGGGGAATAGCAATCAGCCCCAGCATTTT. It translates to CASTEGNSNQPQHF.

The gene calls are TRBV18 and TRBJ1-4, with 7 bases lining up with TRBD1. Germline V gives CDR1 KGHSH, CDR2 LQKENI. The CDR3 is 15 residues long. Trimming removed 3 bases from V and 8 bases from J; junction bases left unmatched: 9. The CDR3: CASSPFRGTEEKLFF. CDR3 coding DNA: TGTGCCAGCTCACCCTTCAGGGGGACGGAGGAAAAACTGTTTTTT.

This clone has only one observation. The chain carries TRBV25-1 and TRBJ1-4; possibly TRBD1 for D (6 bases). CDR3 length equals 15 residues. V gave up 4 bases and J gave up 7 bases, with 16 bases separating them. Per germline, CDR1 MGHDK and CDR2 SYGVNS. The DNA for the CDR3 is TGTGCCAGCAGTGTACCACGAGTAGGGGGTGAAAAACTGTTTTTT. Translation: CASSVPRVGGEKLFF.

This chain joins TRBV5-1 and TRBJ2-7, with 11 bases fitting TRBD1. Per the germline V gene, CDR1 is SGHRS and CDR2 is YFSETQ. V gave up 4 bases and J gave up 6 bases; unmatched junction bases: 9. This CDR3 contains 15 residues. The CDR3, as DNA: TGCGCCAGCAGCCCGTCCGGGACAGGGGGAGTCGAGCAGTACTTC. Translating gives CASSPSGTGGVEQYF.

The J gene is TRBJ1-1, the V gene TRBV7-6; D unresolved. V was trimmed by 3 bases and J by 3 bases, leaving 8 bases between them. The CDR3 has 13 residues. Looked up from germline, CDR1 is SGHVS and CDR2 is FNYEAQ. The CDR3 nucleotides are TGTGCCAGCAGCTTTCGACCAGACACTGAAGCTTTCTTT. Translating gives CASSFRPDTEAFF.